The clone carrying this T cell receptor beta chain was counted between two and nine times. Antigen: not known. The sample's time point: persistent/refractory GD, antithyroid drugs over 5 years with positive TRAb. The TCR library used RNA extracted from PBMCs. The data derive from a study of regulatory T cells in long-lasting Graves disease. Study observations and caveats: Patients with persistent disease showed a bias toward TRBV28, TRBJ1-2 and TRBJ2-5.

According to the study, TCR beta libraries were built with iRepertoire HTBI primers and CDR3-region Arm-PCR. Each CDR3 protein is one row after TCRdb ran MiXCR on the multiplex PCR reads. Among fewer than 450,000 distinct CDR3 sequences listed, around 20% were seen once. This CDR3 is built from 13 residues. The germline V and J ends were trimmed by 6 bases and 6 bases, with 11 bases remaining between them. Germline lookup yields CDR1 WSHSY and CDR2 SAAADI. The sequence was collected from a female donor with Graves disease. The sequenced sample was peripheral blood mononuclear cells (PBMCs), obtained when the disease was refractory, from a patient treated with antithyroid drugs. The J gene is TRBJ2-2, the V gene TRBV10-2; the D gene is possibly TRBD1 (5 bases). CDR3 nucleotide sequence: TGCGCCAGCAGCAGGGTCCCCGCCGGGGAGCTGTTTTTT. Its protein is CASSRVPAGELFF.